The next 7 T cell receptor beta chains were all read from a single sample in a study of molecular identifiers for immune sequencing clone quantification. TCRdb redid the calling of the PCR reads with MiXCR, one entry per CDR3 protein. The table includes 600,000 to 650,000 distinct CDR3 sequences, approximately 20% detected once. Sequencing was performed on naive CD8+ T cells from blood, with Jurkat cell RNA spiked in. Subset described: FACS-sorted CD8+CD4-CCR7+CD45RA+ naive T cells. Source of these receptors: a human donor in good health. Some libraries in this study had Jurkat cell RNA spiked in.

This clonotype was counted a few times. The genes are TRBV18 and TRBJ1-5; 8 nucleotides match TRBD1. There are 15 residues in the CDR3. Germline CDR1 is KGHSH and CDR2 is LQKENI. With V trimmed by 4 bases and J by 4 bases, 6 bases remained unmatched. The DNA for the CDR3 is TGTGCCAGCTCACACGCAGGGGGCAGTAATCAGCCCCAGCATTTT. Encoded protein: CASSHAGGSNQPQHF. The full variable domain, its missing parts supplied by reference TRBV18 and TRBJ1-5, is NAGVMQNPRHLVRRRGQEARLRCSPMKGHSHVYWYRQLPEEGLKFMVYLQKENIIDESGMPKERFSAEFPKEGPSILRIQQVVRGDSAAYFCASSHAGGSNQPQHFGDGTRLSIL.

This clonotype was seen a handful of times. V and J are TRBV28 and TRBJ1-6; no clear D. Trimming stripped 6 bases from V and 10 bases from J, with 13 bases between. The length of the CDR3 is 13 residues. Germline V gene sequence: CDR1 MDHEN, CDR2 SYDVKM. The CDR3 DNA sequence: TGTGCCAGCAGCACGGACTCGGGGTCACCCCTCCACTTT. Translated, it gives CASSTDSGSPLHF.

In this sample, this clonotype turned up a few times. V usage is TRBV7-2 and J usage is TRBJ2-1; weak D call: TRBD2 (7 bases). Per germline, CDR1 SGHTA and CDR2 FQGNSA. CDR3 length: 16 amino acids. Trimming removed 1 base at V and 7 bases at J, with 17 bases between. CDR3: CASSLVAGAAGNEQFF. For the CDR3, the DNA is TGTGCCAGCAGCTTAGTGGCGGGGGCGGCTGGTAATGAGCAGTTCTTC.

There are many counts of this clonotype. The chain couples TRBV29-1 to TRBJ2-2; the D gene is possibly TRBD2 (6 bases). Germline CDR1 SQVTM, CDR2 ANQGSEA. The CDR3 consists of 14 residues. Trimming removed 6 bases at V and 6 bases at J, with 17 bases between. The CDR3 here is CSVRYETSPGELFF. In DNA form, the CDR3 reads TGCAGCGTCCGATACGAAACTAGCCCCGGGGAGCTGTTTTTT.

This chain uses TRBV20-1 with TRBJ2-1; a possible D gene is TRBD1 (6 bases). The ends were cut back, 0 bases at V and 6 bases at J, with 12 bases in the middle. Per germline, CDR1 DFQATT and CDR2 SNEGSKA (reference sequence). CDR3 length: 14 residues. CDR3 protein: CSARDPTGSNEQFF. DNA of the CDR3: TGCAGTGCTAGAGATCCGACAGGATCCAATGAGCAGTTCTTC.

The table lists this clonotype with a few counts. This chain links TRBV4-3 with TRBJ1-2, with 9 bases lining up with TRBD1. The CDR3 has 15 residues. V gave up 4 bases and J gave up 6 bases; unmatched junction bases: 9. Germline loops: CDR1 LGHNA, CDR2 YSLEER. The CDR3 region is CASSPTGTGKNGYTF. The CDR3 nucleotides are TGCGCCAGCAGCCCTACCGGGACAGGGAAGAATGGCTACACCTTC.

Notes on this clonotype: This could be a read error, since a much larger clone is one nucleotide away. This sequence joins TRBV6-1 and TRBJ2-2; D not certain. CDR3 length: 16 residues. With 5 bases removed from V and 0 bases from J, the gap between germline ends came to 13 bases. Germline V gene sequence: CDR1 MNHNS, CDR2 SASEGT. The CDR3 sequence is CASSPPANSNTGELFF. As DNA, the CDR3 is TGTGCCAGCAGTCCTCCGGCTAACTCGAACACCGGGGAGCTGTTTTTT.